These 25 T cell receptor beta chains came from one sample sequenced in a study of blood T cell repertoires in COVID-19. Repertoires were generated with immunoSEQ multiplex PCR, while TCRdb's copy carries only in-frame clones and drops some. The sample gives about 25,000 clones, roughly 94% of which show up once; roughly 3.7% is in the top ten. The sequencing sample was made of peripheral blood. The receptors originated from a human donor with active COVID-19. The donor label of this sample is uncertain.

The chain uses TRBV28 and TRBJ2-7; TRBD2 is a possible D gene (5 bases). The V and J ends lost 6 bases and 3 bases respectively, with 12 bases between them. CDR1 is MDHEN and CDR2 is SYDVKM in the germline V gene. CDR3 length equals 13 residues. CDR3 amino acids: CASSSSDFYEQYF. In nucleotides, the CDR3 is TGTGCCAGCAGCTCTTCGGACTTCTACGAGCAGTACTTC.

V is TRBV5-1 and J is TRBJ1-2; D call uncertain. Germline V gene sequence: CDR1 SGHRS, CDR2 YFSETQ. V lost 0 bases to trimming and J lost 4 bases, with 10 bases between them. The CDR3 is 14 amino acids. The CDR3 here is CASSLGEGGYGYTF. In DNA form, the CDR3 reads TGCGCCAGCAGCTTGGGTGAGGGCGGCTATGGCTACACCTTC.

The chain carries TRBV3-1 (or the pseudogene TRBV3-2) and TRBJ2-1; 9 positions agree with TRBD2. This CDR3 has 15 residues. CDR1 and CDR2 from the germline V gene are LGHDT and YNNKEL (reference sequence). V lost 4 bases, J lost 9 bases, and 10 bases stayed unmatched. CDR3: CASSLSLVSGSEQFF. The CDR3 nucleotides are TGTGCCAGCAGCCTCTCGTTGGTTAGCGGGAGTGAGCAGTTCTTC.

The chain is built from TRBV4-1 and TRBJ2-3; 7 nucleotides line up with TRBD1. Germline V gene sequence: CDR1 MGHRA, CDR2 YSYEKL. The V segment lost 4 bases and the J segment 4 bases; nucleotides outside the gene matches: 11. There are 16 residues in the CDR3. CDR3 amino acids: CASSPIVGGRADTQYF. CDR3 DNA: TGCGCCAGCAGCCCCATCGTAGGGGGCAGGGCAGATACGCAGTATTTT.

In its sample, this clone was seen once. V gene TRBV24-1 combines with J gene TRBJ2-3; D not resolved. Germline V gives CDR1 KGHDR, CDR2 SFDVKD. V gave up 1 base and J gave up 6 bases, with 4 bases separating them. The CDR3 sequence is 12 residues long. The CDR3 DNA reads TGTGCCACCAGTGATTTTCAGGATACGCAGTATTTT. It codes for CATSDFQDTQYF.

The V and J genes are TRBV12-5 and TRBJ2-1; no clear D. V was shortened by 6 bases and J by 2 bases, with 20 bases between the two germline ends. CDR3 length: 17 amino acids. Germline V lookup: CDR1 LGHNT, CDR2 FRNRAP. CDR3 residues: CASGHLKSVVAYNEQFF. The CDR3 region has the DNA TGTGCTAGTGGCCACCTAAAGTCCGTAGTAGCCTACAATGAGCAGTTCTTC.

The chain carries TRBV7-9 and TRBJ2-2; 11 bases map to TRBD1. CDR3 length: 17 amino acids. Germline V gene lookup returns CDR1 SEHNR and CDR2 FQNEAQ (reference sequence). The ends lost 5 bases at V and 5 bases at J; junction bases unmatched: 10. Here the CDR3 DNA reads TGTGCCAGCAGCCCGTCGGACAGGGGGCGCGCTACCGGGGAGCTGTTTTTT. This encodes CASSPSDRGRATGELFF. The whole variable domain, remainder taken from reference TRBV7-9 and TRBJ2-2, is DTGVSQNPRHKITKRGQNVTFRCDPISEHNRLYWYRQTLGQGPEFLTYFQNEAQLEKSRLLSDRFSAERPKGSFSTLEIQRTEQGDSAMYLCASSPSDRGRATGELFFGEGSRLTVL.

The chain links TRBV5-6 to TRBJ2-2, with 7 positions matching TRBD1. The CDR3 extends over 19 amino acids. Germline loops: CDR1 SGHDT, CDR2 YYEEEE. V lost 0 bases and J lost 0; bases outside the gene matches: 11. Written as DNA, the CDR3 is TGTGCCAGCAGCTTGGCCAATTCCGGTCAGGGGGCGAACACCGGGGAGCTGTTTTTT. This sequence encodes CASSLANSGQGANTGELFF.

The rearrangement uses TRBV10-2 and TRBJ2-7, with D possibly being TRBD2 (6 bases). With 5 bases removed from V and 2 bases from J, the gap between germline ends came to 13 bases. The CDR3 spans 14 residues. Germline V gene lookup returns CDR1 WSHSY and CDR2 SAAADI. The DNA of the CDR3 is TGCGCCAGCAGTTCCCGGGAGTCGCCCTACGAGCAGTACTTC. This codes for CASSSRESPYEQYF.

The CDR3 loop is CASRGGGTSVYNEQFF. The DNA of the CDR3 is TGTGCCAGCAGGGGGGGTGGGACTAGCGTTTACAATGAGCAGTTCTTC. J is TRBJ2-1 and V is TRBV5-4; 10 nucleotides agree with TRBD2. This CDR3 contains 16 residues. The junction had 9 bases not matched to a gene; V was cut back by 5 bases and J by 4 bases. Germline values: CDR1 SGHNT, CDR2 YYREEE (reference sequence).

This rearrangement joins TRBV7-9 to TRBJ2-5; D not certain. Trimming pared 0 bases from V and 5 bases from J, leaving 13 bases between. Germline lookup yields CDR1 SEHNR and CDR2 FQNEAQ (reference sequence). The CDR3 length is 15 residues. The CDR3 sequence is CASSLAPAAVETQYF. CDR3 bases: TGTGCCAGCAGCTTAGCGCCGGCGGCGGTGGAGACCCAGTACTTC.

V usage is TRBV7-2 and J usage is TRBJ2-7; 11 nucleotides line up with TRBD2. Germline trimming cut 1 base from V and 12 bases from J; bases unmatched to any gene: 17. The CDR3 runs 17 residues. CDR1 is SGHTA and CDR2 is FQGNSA in the germline V gene. CDR3 amino acids: CASSLGTSGLRGRGPYF. The CDR3 region has the DNA TGTGCCAGCAGCTTAGGGACTAGCGGGCTCCGTGGGCGCGGGCCGTACTTC.

This clone appeared a single time. This chain connects TRBV11-3 to TRBJ1-1, with D perhaps TRBD1 (6 bases). Germline CDR1 and CDR2: SGHNT and YENEEA. CDR3 length: 14 residues. Trimming pared 3 bases from V and 4 bases from J, leaving 12 bases between. Here the CDR3 DNA reads TGTGCCAGCAGCTTCAGGGGCTCAGGCACTGAAGCTTTCTTT. Translated, it gives CASSFRGSGTEAFF.

CDR3 in amino acids: CASTDGQVFSYNEQFF. The DNA for the CDR3 is TGCGCCAGCACCGATGGGCAGGTCTTTTCCTACAATGAGCAGTTCTTC. The chain has TRBV5-1 and TRBJ2-1; D is undetermined. The CDR3 has 16 amino acids. The V gene lost 6 bases and the J gene lost 1 base, with 17 bases spanning the gap. Germline loops: CDR1 SGHRS, CDR2 YFSETQ.

V and J are TRBV18 and TRBJ1-1; 7 nucleotides line up with TRBD1. With 6 bases clipped from V and 0 bases from J, the junction kept 13 bases outside the gene matches. The germline gives CDR1 KGHSH, CDR2 LQKENI. This CDR3 has 17 residues. For the CDR3, the DNA is TGTGCCAGCTCCCCGGGACAGCCTACTATCATGAACACTGAAGCTTTCTTT. Translated: CASSPGQPTIMNTEAFF. The full variable domain, in which reference TRBV18 and TRBJ1-1 provide the parts outside the CDR3, is NAGVMQNPRHLVRRRGQEARLRCSPMKGHSHVYWYRQLPEEGLKFMVYLQKENIIDESGMPKERFSAEFPKEGPSILRIQQVVRGDSAAYFCASSPGQPTIMNTEAFFGQGTRLTVV.

The chain links TRBV30 to TRBJ2-7; D possibly corresponds to TRBD1 (6 bases). Between the trimmed V and J ends, which lost 3 bases and 6 bases, there was a span of 15 bases. The CDR3 runs to 13 residues. Germline V gene sequence: CDR1 GTSNPN, CDR2 SVGIG (reference sequence). The CDR3 region is CAWSLTGPSEQYF. CDR3 nucleotides: TGTGCCTGGAGCCTAACAGGGCCGAGCGAGCAGTACTTC.

The chain couples TRBV7-9 to TRBJ2-7; D is possibly TRBD1 (6 bases). CDR1 is SEHNR, CDR2 FQNEAQ, per germline (reference sequence). The CDR3 contains 13 residues. V was shortened by 6 bases and J by 3 bases, with 12 bases between the two germline ends. In DNA form, the CDR3 reads TGTGCCAGCAGGTGGACAGAGAACTACGAGCAGTACTTC. Protein product: CASRWTENYEQYF.

This chain joins TRBV5-6 and TRBJ2-7; TRBD2 matches 11 bases. There are 17 residues in the CDR3. The germline gives CDR1 SGHDT, CDR2 YYEEEE. After removal of 0 bases from V and 5 bases from J, the junction contained 10 bases not matched to a gene. CDR3 nucleotide sequence: TGTGCCAGCAGCTTGGACGCCCTACTAGCGGGGGCAGACGAGCAGTACTTC. Translation: CASSLDALLAGADEQYF.

The chain combines TRBV7-9 with TRBJ1-4; weak D call: TRBD1 (6 bases). This CDR3 comprises 14 residues. From germline, CDR1 is SEHNR and CDR2 FQNEAQ (reference sequence). The V end was cut by 1 base, the J end by 5 bases, with 8 bases between. In DNA, the CDR3 is TGTGCCAGCAGCTTAGTGGGGGCAAATGAAAAACTGTTTTTT. Amino acid sequence: CASSLVGANEKLFF.

The count of this clone is one. DNA for the CDR3: TGTGCTAGTGGTTTGGACCCAGGTCGTGCCGGGGAGCTGTTTTTT. Its protein is CASGLDPGRAGELFF. The genes are TRBV12-5 and TRBJ2-2, with no clear D. Trimming removed 1 base at V and 6 bases at J, with 12 bases between. Germline lookup yields CDR1 LGHNT and CDR2 FRNRAP. CDR3 length equals 15 residues. The full variable domain, with the rest looked up from reference TRBV12-5 and TRBJ2-2, is DARVTQTPRHKVTEMGQEVTMRCQPILGHNTVFWYRQTMMQGLELLAYFRNRAPLDDSGMPKDRFSAEMPDATLATLKIQPSEPRDSAVYFCASGLDPGRAGELFFGEGSRLTVL.

The chain recombines TRBV5-1 with TRBJ1-6, with 8 bases that match TRBD1. The CDR3 loop spans 15 amino acids. Trimming took 0 bases from V and 5 from J; bases not matched to a gene: 1. Germline assignment: CDR1 SGHRS and CDR2 YFSETQ. CDR3 sequence reads: CASSLGDRNNSPLHF. CDR3 DNA sequence: TGCGCCAGCAGCTTGGGGGACAGGAATAATTCACCCCTCCACTTT.

The J gene is TRBJ2-2, the V gene TRBV2; 7 bases match TRBD1. Trimming cost V 5 bases and J 5 bases; bases outside gene matches: 2. Germline V gene sequence: CDR1 SNHLY, CDR2 FYNNEI. CDR3 size: 13 residues. The chain's CDR3 is CASSTGVTGELFF. CDR3 bases: TGTGCCAGCAGTACAGGGGTAACCGGGGAGCTGTTTTTT.

J is TRBJ2-1 and V is TRBV11-2; 9 nucleotides agree with TRBD2. Germline loops: CDR1 SGHAT, CDR2 FQNNGV. Germline trimming cut 5 bases from V and 5 bases from J; bases unmatched to any gene: 7. The CDR3 extends over 15 amino acids. The CDR3, as DNA: TGTGCCAGCAGCCCCGGCCCTAGCGGGGACAATGAGCAGTTCTTC. It yields the protein CASSPGPSGDNEQFF.

The chain combines TRBV3-1 (or the pseudogene TRBV3-2) with TRBJ2-7, with D uncertain. Deletions cut 2 bases from V and 3 bases from J, with 11 bases between. The CDR3 runs to 14 residues. Germline CDR1 LGHDT, CDR2 YNNKEL (reference sequence). Here the CDR3 reads CASSQTGSYYEQYF. The CDR3 DNA is TGTGCCAGCAGCCAAACGGGTTCGTACTACGAGCAGTACTTC.

V gene TRBV18 combines with J gene TRBJ2-7; a weak D match, TRBD1 (5 bases). Trimming stripped 2 bases from V and 1 base from J, with 9 bases between. Per germline, CDR1 KGHSH and CDR2 LQKENI. The CDR3 runs 14 residues. CDR3 in amino acids: CASSPSRASYEQYF. The CDR3 bases are TGTGCCAGCTCACCAAGCAGGGCTTCCTACGAGCAGTACTTC. Based on the CDR3 plus reference TRBV18 and TRBJ2-7, the full variable domain is NAGVMQNPRHLVRRRGQEARLRCSPMKGHSHVYWYRQLPEEGLKFMVYLQKENIIDESGMPKERFSAEFPKEGPSILRIQQVVRGDSAAYFCASSPSRASYEQYFGPGTRLTVT.